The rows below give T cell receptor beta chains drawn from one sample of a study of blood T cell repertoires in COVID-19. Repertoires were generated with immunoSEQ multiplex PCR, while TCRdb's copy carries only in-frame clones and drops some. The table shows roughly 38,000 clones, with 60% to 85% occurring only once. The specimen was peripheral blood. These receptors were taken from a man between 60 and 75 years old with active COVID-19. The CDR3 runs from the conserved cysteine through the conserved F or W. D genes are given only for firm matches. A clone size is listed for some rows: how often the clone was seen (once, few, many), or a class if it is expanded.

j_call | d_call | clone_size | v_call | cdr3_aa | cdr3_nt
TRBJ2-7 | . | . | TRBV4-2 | CASSQDREEQYF | TGTGCCAGCAGCCAAGATCGGGAAGAGCAGTACTTC
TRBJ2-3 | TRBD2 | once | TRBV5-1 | CASSLAGGPTDTQYF | TGCGCCAGCAGCTTAGCGGGGGGGCCCACAGATACGCAGTATTTT
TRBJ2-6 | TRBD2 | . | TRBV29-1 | CSVPWVAGALTGANVLTF | TGCAGCGTTCCCTGGGTAGCGGGGGCCCTCACTGGGGCCAACGTCCTGACTTTC
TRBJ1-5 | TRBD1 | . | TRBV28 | CAIRGQSGSNQPQHF | TGTGCCATCCGGGGACAGTCGGGTAGCAATCAGCCCCAGCATTTT
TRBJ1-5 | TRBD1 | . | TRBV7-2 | CASSPRQGAFNQPQHF | TGTGCCAGCAGCCCGAGACAGGGGGCGTTCAATCAGCCCCAGCATTTT
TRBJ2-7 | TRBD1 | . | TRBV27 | CASGQGLNEQYF | TGTGCCAGCGGACAGGGACTCAACGAGCAGTACTTC
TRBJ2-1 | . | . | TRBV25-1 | CASSESQTSSTQFF | TGTGCCAGCAGTGAATCACAAACTAGTTCAACGCAGTTCTTC
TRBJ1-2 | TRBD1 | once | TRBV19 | CASSRDSIYGYTF | TGTGCCAGTAGTCGGGACAGTATCTATGGCTACACCTTC
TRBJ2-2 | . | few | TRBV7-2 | CASSFGQNTGELFF | TGTGCCAGCAGCTTCGGACAAAACACCGGGGAGCTGTTTTTT
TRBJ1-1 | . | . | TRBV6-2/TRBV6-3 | CASSYGGMDTEAFF | TGTGCCAGCAGTTATGGGGGGATGGACACTGAAGCTTTCTTT
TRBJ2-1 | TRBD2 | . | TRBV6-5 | CASSKGGRVNEQFF | TGTGCCAGCAGCAAGGGTGGGAGGGTCAATGAGCAGTTCTTC
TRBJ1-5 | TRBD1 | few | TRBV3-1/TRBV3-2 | CASSPGTAGQPQHF | TGTGCCAGCAGCCCTGGGACAGCGGGTCAGCCCCAGCATTTT
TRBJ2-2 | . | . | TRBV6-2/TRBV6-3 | CASSWTPPGELFF | TGTGCCAGCAGTTGGACACCTCCGGGGGAGCTGTTTTTT
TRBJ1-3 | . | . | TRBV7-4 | CASSRHEKNRVGNTIYF | TGTGCCAGCAGCCGACATGAAAAAAACAGGGTCGGAAACACCATATATTTT
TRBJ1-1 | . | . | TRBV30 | CAWIFGGLAFF | TGTGCCTGGATCTTCGGAGGGTTGGCTTTCTTT
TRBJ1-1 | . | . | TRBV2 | CASSLWGVDEAFF | TGTGCCAGCTCTCTCTGGGGAGTGGATGAAGCTTTCTTT
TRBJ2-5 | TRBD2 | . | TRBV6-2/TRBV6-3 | CASSYPPLAGHPQETQYF | TGTGCCAGCAGTTACCCCCCCCTAGCGGGCCATCCTCAAGAGACCCAGTACTTC
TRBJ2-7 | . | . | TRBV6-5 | CASTTGYYEQYF | TGTGCCAGCACTACAGGGTACTACGAGCAGTACTTC
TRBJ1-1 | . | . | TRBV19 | CASSIGLRETEAFF | TGTGCCAGTAGTATAGGTCTCAGGGAAACTGAAGCTTTCTTT
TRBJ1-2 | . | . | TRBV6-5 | CASSYSNRRNGYTF | TGTGCCAGCAGTTACTCGAACAGGCGAAATGGCTACACCTTC
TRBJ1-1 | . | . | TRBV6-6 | CASSKGRTEAFF | TGTGCCAGCTCGAAGGGGCGGACTGAAGCTTTCTTT
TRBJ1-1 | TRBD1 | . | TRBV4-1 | CASSLGQGADTEAFF | TGCGCCAGCAGCCTGGGACAGGGGGCGGACACTGAAGCTTTCTTT
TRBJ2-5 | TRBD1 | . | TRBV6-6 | CASTGQGQETQYF | TGTGCCAGCACCGGACAGGGCCAAGAGACCCAGTACTTC
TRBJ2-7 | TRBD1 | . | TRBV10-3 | CAILKGQGNYEQYF | TGTGCCATCTTGAAAGGACAGGGAAACTACGAGCAGTACTTC
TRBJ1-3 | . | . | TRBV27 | CASSPRGNAGNTIYF | TGTGCCAGCAGCCCCAGGGGAAACGCTGGAAACACCATATATTTT
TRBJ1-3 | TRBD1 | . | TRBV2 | CASSGGTAGNTIYF | TGTGCCAGCAGTGGGGGGACAGCTGGAAACACCATATATTTT
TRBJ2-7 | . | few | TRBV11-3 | CASSLTPEQQQYF | TGTGCCAGCAGCTTAACACCGGAGCAGCAGCAGTACTTC
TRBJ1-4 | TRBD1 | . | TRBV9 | CASSSDRGRNEKLFF | TGTGCCAGCAGCTCGGACAGGGGTAGGAATGAAAAACTGTTTTTT
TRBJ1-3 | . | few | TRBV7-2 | CASSDGLSSGNTIYF | TGTGCCAGCAGCGACGGACTGAGCTCTGGAAACACCATATATTTT
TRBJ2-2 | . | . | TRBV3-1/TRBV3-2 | CASSELAELFF | TGTGCCAGCAGCGAACTAGCGGAGCTGTTTTTT
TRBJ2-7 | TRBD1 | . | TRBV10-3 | CAISESLAGTGGERQYF | TGTGCCATCAGTGAGTCTTTAGCCGGGACAGGGGGCGAAAGGCAGTACTTC
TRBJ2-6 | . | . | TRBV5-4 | CASSLAGAGANVLTF | TGTGCCAGCAGCTTGGCAGGGGCTGGGGCCAACGTCCTGACTTTC
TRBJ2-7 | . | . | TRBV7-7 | CASSTPGSYEQYF | TGTGCTAGCAGCACTCCGGGATCCTACGAGCAGTACTTC
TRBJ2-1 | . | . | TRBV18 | CASSPQESYYNEQFF | TGTGCCAGCTCACCCCAGGAATCATACTACAATGAGCAGTTCTTC
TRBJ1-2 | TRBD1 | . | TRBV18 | CASSLGTALYGYTF | TGTGCCAGCTCACTCGGGACAGCCCTTTATGGCTACACCTTC
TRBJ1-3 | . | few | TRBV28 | CASSLPGSGNTIYF | TGTGCCAGCAGTTTACCCGGCTCTGGAAACACCATATATTTT
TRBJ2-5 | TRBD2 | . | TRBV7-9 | CASSFGLVSSNSRETQYF | TGTGCCAGCAGCTTCGGACTAGTCAGCAGTAATTCTCGGGAGACCCAGTACTTC
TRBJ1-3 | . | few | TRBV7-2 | CASSPYPGNTIYF | TGTGCCAGCAGCCCCTATCCTGGAAACACCATATATTTT
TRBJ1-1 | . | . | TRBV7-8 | CASSLVTGNTEAFF | TGTGCCAGCAGCTTAGTAACCGGGAACACTGAAGCTTTCTTT
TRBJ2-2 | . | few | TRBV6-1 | CASSEGAFRELFF | TGTGCCAGCAGTGAAGGGGCGTTTCGGGAGCTGTTTTTT
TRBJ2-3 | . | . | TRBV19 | CASSSGGTSTDTQYF | TGTGCCAGTAGTAGTGGCGGCACTAGCACAGATACGCAGTATTTT
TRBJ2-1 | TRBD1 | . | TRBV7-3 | CASSLKGQGVGEQFF | TGTGCCAGCAGCTTAAAAGGACAGGGTGTCGGAGAGCAGTTCTTC
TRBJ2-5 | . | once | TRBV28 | CASKGNRGLQETQYF | TGTGCCAGCAAAGGGAACAGGGGACTTCAAGAGACCCAGTACTTC
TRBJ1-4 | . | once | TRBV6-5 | CASSYTGSTNEKLFF | TGTGCCAGCAGTTACACCGGGTCAACTAATGAAAAACTGTTTTTT
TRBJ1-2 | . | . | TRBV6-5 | CATGVGGHGYTF | TGTGCCACCGGCGTGGGGGGGCATGGCTACACCTTC
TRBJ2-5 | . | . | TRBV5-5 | CASSSPGSETQYF | TGTGCCAGCAGCTCCCCGGGTTCGGAGACCCAGTACTTC
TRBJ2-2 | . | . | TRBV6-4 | CASSDGPAGELFF | TGTGCCAGCAGTGACGGTCCGGCCGGGGAGCTGTTTTTT